Shown below are 5 T cell receptor beta chains from a single sample sequenced in a study of cytomegalovirus exposure and HLA in healthy donors. A multiplex PCR was run with 60 Vbeta primers and 13 Jbeta primers. The data were produced by immunoSEQ multiplex PCR, yet TCRdb's version contains in-frame clones alone and is incomplete. The sample has around 40,000 clones, 75% to 90% seen once. Sequencing was done on a sample of PBMCs. These receptors all stem from a woman between 40 and 55 years old in good health and CMV-seropositive.

The rearrangement links TRBV28 to TRBJ2-3, with 8 bases matching TRBD1. The germline gives CDR1 MDHEN, CDR2 SYDVKM. V was pared by 1 base and J by 0 bases, with 6 bases of the junction left unmatched. The CDR3 is 17 residues long. CDR3 DNA sequence: TGTGCCAGCAGTTTATATCAGGGGGCATCTAGCACAGATACGCAGTATTTT. It specifies CASSLYQGASSTDTQYF.

J is TRBJ2-1 and V is TRBV7-3; possibly TRBD2 for D (7 bases). Trimming took off 4 bases at V and 2 bases at J, with 9 bases between the two ends. Germline CDR1 and CDR2: SGHTA and FQGTGA. The CDR3 length is 14 residues. The CDR3 DNA follows: TGTGCCAGCAGCTCCGGGGGGCCCTACAATGAGCAGTTCTTC. It is translated as CASSSGGPYNEQFF.

The chain has TRBV7-9 and TRBJ2-3; a weak D match, TRBD2 (5 bases). Germline V gives CDR1 SEHNR, CDR2 FQNEAQ (reference sequence). The V gene lost 1 base and the J gene lost 4 bases, with 9 bases spanning the gap. This CDR3 spans 14 amino acids. The CDR3 DNA sequence: TGTGCCAGCAGCTTAGAGGACTTCCCAGATACGCAGTATTTT. This gives the protein CASSLEDFPDTQYF.

The chain uses TRBV5-4 and TRBJ1-2; D is ambiguous. In germline, CDR1 is SGHNT, CDR2 YYREEE (reference sequence). The V gene lost 1 base and the J gene lost 1 base, with 8 bases spanning the gap. The CDR3 consists of 14 residues. The CDR3 reads CASSLWADNYGYTF. DNA of the CDR3: TGTGCCAGCAGCTTGTGGGCAGATAACTATGGCTACACCTTC. Full variable domain (remainder filled in from reference TRBV5-4 and TRBJ1-2): ETGVTQSPTHLIKTRGQQVTLRCSSQSGHNTVSWYQQALGQGPQFIFQYYREEENGRGNFPPRFSGLQFPNYSSELNVNALELDDSALYLCASSLWADNYGYTFGSGTRLTVV.

The chain has TRBV18 and TRBJ2-3, with TRBD2 as a possible D gene (6 bases). Germline assignment: CDR1 KGHSH and CDR2 LQKENI. The CDR3 consists of 14 residues. The germline V and J ends were trimmed by 3 bases and 2 bases, with 9 bases remaining between them. The CDR3 sequence: CASSPGLSTDTQYF. The CDR3 region has the DNA TGTGCCAGCTCACCGGGACTTTCCACAGATACGCAGTATTTT. Full variable domain (missing parts from reference TRBV18 and TRBJ2-3): NAGVMQNPRHLVRRRGQEARLRCSPMKGHSHVYWYRQLPEEGLKFMVYLQKENIIDESGMPKERFSAEFPKEGPSILRIQQVVRGDSAAYFCASSPGLSTDTQYFGPGTRLTVL.